These T cell receptor beta chains were read from a single sample in a study of blood T cell repertoires in COVID-19. Some clones are missing from TCRdb's copy, which holds only in-frame ones; the method was immunoSEQ multiplex PCR. The table includes about 140,000 clones, approximately 84% detected once. The sample taken for sequencing was PBMCs or T cells enriched from blood (not recorded which). The receptors stem from a woman aged 18-29 years who had been exposed to COVID-19. Each CDR3 is given with its conserved first and last residue. Each record gives: clone size, J gene, CDR3 length, V gene, D gene, CDR3 protein, CDR3 DNA. A D gene is named only where the DNA matches it firmly. Size tells how often a clone was seen (once, few, many) or the class of an expanded clone, and some rows leave it out.

-	TRBJ2-1	13	TRBV19	-	CASSVSRNNEQFF	TGTGCCAGTAGTGTTTCTAGGAACAATGAGCAGTTCTTC
few	TRBJ2-5	16	TRBV5-8	-	CASSLGDSMYQETQYF	TGTGCCAGCAGCTTGGGGGACTCCATGTACCAAGAGACCCAGTACTTC
-	TRBJ1-1	13	TRBV30	-	CAGIRGGVTEAFF	TGTGCCGGGATCCGGGGTGGGGTCACTGAAGCTTTCTTT
-	TRBJ1-1	13	TRBV5-1	-	CASKGSLNTEAFF	TGCGCCAGCAAGGGGTCATTGAACACTGAAGCTTTCTTT
-	TRBJ2-1	16	TRBV4-1	-	CASSHKPSLYDNEQFF	TGCGCCAGCAGCCATAAGCCTAGTCTCTATGACAATGAGCAGTTCTTC
-	TRBJ2-2	16	TRBV2	TRBD1	CASSEPGTGKAGELFF	TGTGCCAGCAGTGAGCCCGGGACAGGGAAAGCCGGGGAGCTGTTTTTT
once	TRBJ1-2	13	TRBV7-9	-	CASSFRGGYGYTF	TGTGCCAGCAGCTTCCGGGGGGGATATGGCTACACCTTC
-	TRBJ1-5	13	TRBV27	-	CASSLSTGQPQHF	TGTGCCAGCAGTTTATCCACGGGGCAGCCCCAGCATTTT
once	TRBJ1-4	15	TRBV5-6	-	CASSSRSPQSEKLFF	TGTGCCAGCAGCTCGAGGTCGCCTCAGAGCGAAAAACTGTTTTTT
-	TRBJ2-1	15	TRBV30	TRBD2	CAWMRGLARVGEQFF	TGTGCCTGGATGAGGGGACTAGCGAGGGTCGGGGAGCAGTTCTTC
-	TRBJ2-7	12	TRBV27	TRBD1	CASSLTGVEQYF	TGTGCCAGCAGTTTGACAGGGGTGGAGCAGTACTTC
once	TRBJ2-7	13	TRBV5-4	-	CASSGQGPYEQYF	TGTGCCAGCAGCGGGCAGGGGCCCTACGAGCAGTACTTC
-	TRBJ1-1	15	TRBV27	-	CASSLQLDEDTEAFF	TGTGCCAGCAGTTTACAGCTGGATGAGGACACTGAAGCTTTCTTT
-	TRBJ1-1	14	TRBV28	TRBD1	CASSSTGTGDMTFF	TGTGCCAGCAGTTCCACAGGGACAGGGGACATGACTTTCTTT
-	TRBJ2-3	15	TRBV18	TRBD1	CASSPFEGAADTQYF	TGTGCCAGCTCACCATTTGAGGGGGCTGCAGATACGCAGTATTTT
-	TRBJ2-7	14	TRBV6-5	TRBD1	CASSFDRGQHEQYF	TGTGCCAGCAGCTTCGACAGGGGTCAACACGAGCAGTACTTC
-	TRBJ1-6	13	TRBV30	-	CAWSARTNSPLHF	TGTGCCTGGAGTGCCAGAACGAATTCACCCCTCCACTTT
-	TRBJ1-5	15	TRBV6-5	-	CASSYTGDSNQPQHF	TGTGCCAGCAGTTACACGGGGGATAGCAATCAGCCCCAGCATTTT
-	TRBJ1-5	14	TRBV28	-	CASSLRGSNQPQHF	TGTGCCAGCAGCCTTAGGGGCTCCAATCAGCCCCAGCATTTT
once	TRBJ1-1	15	TRBV28	-	CASSFYRHGGTEAFF	TGTGCCAGCAGTTTCTACCGGCACGGGGGCACTGAAGCTTTCTTT
-	TRBJ1-5	16	TRBV16	-	CASSPPRTAGTQPQHF	TGTGCCAGCAGCCCACCTCGGACGGCAGGGACACAGCCCCAGCATTTT
-	TRBJ1-2	14	TRBV10-3	TRBD1	CAISEGTGGLGYTF	TGTGCCATCAGTGAAGGGACAGGGGGCTTGGGCTACACCTTC
-	TRBJ2-1	15	TRBV3-1/TRBV3-2	-	CASSPSASPNNEQFF	TGTGCCAGCAGCCCGAGTGCGTCCCCAAACAATGAGCAGTTCTTC
few	TRBJ1-4	15	TRBV2	TRBD1	CASTEGQGWAEKLFF	TGTGCCAGCACCGAGGGACAGGGGTGGGCTGAAAAACTGTTTTTT
-	TRBJ1-4	16	TRBV19	TRBD1	CASSMGPGTVLGELFF	TGTGCCAGTAGTATGGGACCCGGGACAGTGCTCGGGGAACTGTTTTTT
-	TRBJ2-1	15	TRBV6-4	TRBD1	CASRDRGGGNNEQFF	TGTGCCAGCAGGGACAGGGGTGGTGGGAACAATGAGCAGTTCTTC
-	TRBJ2-3	15	TRBV9	TRBD2	CASSVAGTSADTQYF	TGTGCCAGCAGCGTAGCTGGCACTAGCGCAGATACGCAGTATTTT
-	TRBJ1-2	17	TRBV5-4	TRBD1	CASRLGTGGRKNYGYTF	TGTGCCAGCAGATTGGGGACAGGGGGAAGGAAAAACTATGGCTACACCTTC
-	TRBJ1-2	15	TRBV11-2	-	CASSLVVRDNAGYTF	TGTGCCAGCAGCTTAGTCGTCCGGGACAACGCCGGCTACACCTTC
-	TRBJ2-5	12	TRBV12-3/TRBV12-4	-	CASSSPGETQYF	TGTGCCAGCAGTTCCCCGGGGGAGACCCAGTACTTC
-	TRBJ1-1	18	TRBV7-9	-	CASSLRGPQGTLNTEAFF	TGTGCCAGCAGCTTACGGGGACCACAAGGGACACTGAACACTGAAGCTTTCTTT
-	TRBJ1-6	14	TRBV4-3	TRBD1	CASSQNRGSSPLHF	TGCGCCAGCAGCCAAAACAGGGGGAGTTCACCCCTCCACTTT
-	TRBJ1-4	14	TRBV2	-	CASTPSGSYEKLFF	TGTGCCAGCACCCCCTCGGGTTCCTATGAAAAACTGTTTTTT
-	TRBJ2-7	18	TRBV4-2	TRBD2	CASSHLIGTSEYSYEQYF	TGTGCCAGCAGCCACCTGATCGGGACTAGCGAATACTCCTACGAGCAGTACTTC
once	TRBJ1-6	16	TRBV9	-	CASSVGSPRDNSPLHF	TGTGCCAGCAGCGTAGGGTCCCCCAGGGATAATTCACCCCTCCACTTT
-	TRBJ2-7	13	TRBV29-1	-	CSVGTAVGYEQYF	TGCAGCGTTGGGACAGCCGTCGGCTACGAGCAGTACTTC
-	TRBJ2-7	12	TRBV29-1	-	CSVERPPSEQYF	TGCAGCGTTGAGCGTCCGCCGAGCGAGCAGTACTTC
-	TRBJ1-2	14	TRBV2	TRBD1	CASSEAGGIYGYTF	TGTGCCAGCAGTGAGGCAGGGGGCATCTATGGCTACACCTTC
-	TRBJ1-1	14	TRBV7-9	-	CASSLSGENTEAFF	TGTGCCAGCAGCTTATCAGGGGAAAACACTGAAGCTTTCTTT
once	TRBJ1-6	17	TRBV4-3	TRBD1	CASSLNKGGTVNSPLHF	TGCGCCAGCAGCCTCAACAAGGGTGGGACAGTAAATTCACCCCTCCACTTT
few	TRBJ1-3	13	TRBV15	-	CATSLQGGNTIYF	TGTGCCACCAGTCTGCAGGGAGGAAACACCATATATTTT
-	TRBJ1-6	14	TRBV3-1/TRBV3-2	TRBD1	CASSQGQGGSPLHF	TGTGCCAGCAGCCAGGGACAGGGAGGTTCACCCCTCCACTTT
-	TRBJ1-4	15	TRBV18	TRBD1	CASSPSTGENEKLFF	TGTGCCAGCTCACCTAGCACAGGGGAGAATGAAAAACTGTTTTTT
-	TRBJ1-5	15	TRBV30	TRBD1	CAWSKTGKGNQPQHF	TGTGCCTGGAGCAAGACAGGGAAGGGCAATCAGCCCCAGCATTTT
-	TRBJ2-1	14	TRBV7-8	TRBD2	CASSLLAAAYEQFF	TGTGCCAGCAGCTTGCTAGCGGCCGCCTATGAGCAGTTCTTC
-	TRBJ2-5	14	TRBV19	TRBD1	CASSKGQVQETQYF	TGTGCCAGTAGTAAGGGACAGGTCCAAGAGACCCAGTACTTC
-	TRBJ1-4	17	TRBV6-6	-	CASSPLWGEATNEKLFF	TGTGCCAGCAGTCCGTTATGGGGAGAAGCAACTAATGAAAAACTGTTTTTT
-	TRBJ1-4	14	TRBV5-4	TRBD1	CASSLQGAVEKLFF	TGTGCCAGCAGCCTACAGGGGGCCGTTGAAAAACTGTTTTTT
once	TRBJ2-1	18	TRBV7-9	TRBD2	CASSPIRGGSRVVNEQFF	TGTGCCAGCAGCCCAATTAGAGGCGGGAGCCGTGTTGTCAATGAGCAGTTCTTC
-	TRBJ1-6	15	TRBV19	-	CASSRGQTSNSPLHF	TGTGCCAGTAGCCGTGGACAGACAAGCAATTCACCCCTCCACTTT